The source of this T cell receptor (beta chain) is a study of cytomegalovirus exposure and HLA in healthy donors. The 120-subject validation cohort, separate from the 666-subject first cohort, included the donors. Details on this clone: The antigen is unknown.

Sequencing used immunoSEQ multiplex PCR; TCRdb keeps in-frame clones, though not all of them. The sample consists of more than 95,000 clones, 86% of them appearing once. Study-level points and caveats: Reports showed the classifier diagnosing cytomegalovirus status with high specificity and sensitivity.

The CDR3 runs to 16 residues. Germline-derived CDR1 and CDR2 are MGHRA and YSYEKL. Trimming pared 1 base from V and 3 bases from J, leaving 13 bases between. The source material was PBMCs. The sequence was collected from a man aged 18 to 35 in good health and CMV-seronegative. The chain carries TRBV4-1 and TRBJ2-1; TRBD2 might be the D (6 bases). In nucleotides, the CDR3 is TGCGCCAGCAGCCAAGGCCTGGCGGGATACTACAATGAGCAGTTCTTC. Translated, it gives CASSQGLAGYYNEQFF.